Listed below are T cell receptor beta chains from one sample, sequenced in a study of tumour-infiltrating T cells in Burkitt lymphoma. Repertoires were generated with immunoSEQ multiplex PCR, while TCRdb's copy carries only in-frame clones and drops some. The sample has several thousand clones, 73% seen once. Material for sequencing was tumor tissue. The source is a human donor with diffuse large B-cell lymphoma. The CDR3 runs from the conserved cysteine through the conserved F or W. D genes are given only for firm matches. Size tells how often a clone was seen (once, few, many) or the class of an expanded clone, and some rows leave it out.

V gene: TRBV21-1
D gene: .
J gene: TRBJ2-1
clone size: .
CDR3 protein: CASSKVVSGQAYNEQFF

V gene: TRBV7-9
D gene: .
J gene: TRBJ2-3
clone size: .
CDR3 protein: CASSLGMVAGRATDTQYF

V gene: TRBV4-1
D gene: .
J gene: TRBJ2-5
clone size: few
CDR3 protein: CASSHHDREQETQYF

V gene: TRBV19
D gene: .
J gene: TRBJ2-1
clone size: .
CDR3 protein: CASSIDGDNEQFF

V gene: TRBV4-2
D gene: .
J gene: TRBJ1-1
clone size: .
CDR3 protein: CASSQDLGVNTEAFF

V gene: TRBV5-6
D gene: .
J gene: TRBJ1-1
clone size: .
CDR3 protein: CASSWSRAALFTEAFF

V gene: TRBV7-9
D gene: TRBD2
J gene: TRBJ2-3
clone size: few
CDR3 protein: CASSIAGTSGGTDTQYF

V gene: TRBV27
D gene: .
J gene: TRBJ1-1
clone size: .
CDR3 protein: CASRTDRTSEAFF

V gene: TRBV5-1
D gene: .
J gene: TRBJ2-5
clone size: .
CDR3 protein: CASSTAAQETQYF

V gene: TRBV5-1
D gene: .
J gene: TRBJ2-1
clone size: .
CDR3 protein: CASSSQGYEQFF

V gene: TRBV27
D gene: .
J gene: TRBJ2-7
clone size: once
CDR3 protein: CASSLTLGGGRNEQYF

V gene: TRBV19
D gene: .
J gene: TRBJ2-1
clone size: once
CDR3 protein: CASSPILDSGYNEQFF

V gene: TRBV15
D gene: .
J gene: TRBJ2-3
clone size: .
CDR3 protein: CATSRGENTQYF

V gene: TRBV7-9
D gene: TRBD1
J gene: TRBJ1-6
clone size: .
CDR3 protein: CASSSDRGNSPLHF

V gene: TRBV20-1
D gene: .
J gene: TRBJ1-2
clone size: medium-sized
CDR3 protein: CSASLEGGYTF

V gene: TRBV7-8
D gene: .
J gene: TRBJ1-1
clone size: .
CDR3 protein: CASSSSWGVRDTEAFF

V gene: TRBV6-6
D gene: .
J gene: TRBJ1-6
clone size: .
CDR3 protein: CAVRAGTGINSPLHF

V gene: TRBV19
D gene: .
J gene: TRBJ1-2
clone size: .
CDR3 protein: CASSGAGEDYGYTF

V gene: TRBV6-5
D gene: .
J gene: TRBJ1-2
clone size: .
CDR3 protein: CASSHGGRDGYTF

V gene: TRBV27
D gene: TRBD1
J gene: TRBJ2-5
clone size: .
CDR3 protein: CASSLGYRGGVTQYF

V gene: TRBV9
D gene: .
J gene: TRBJ2-2
clone size: .
CDR3 protein: CASSVGGTGELFF

V gene: TRBV19
D gene: TRBD1
J gene: TRBJ1-4
clone size: .
CDR3 protein: CASRPQGRANEKLFF

V gene: TRBV5-6
D gene: TRBD1
J gene: TRBJ1-5
clone size: .
CDR3 protein: CASSSGQGLQPQHF

V gene: TRBV27
D gene: .
J gene: TRBJ1-5
clone size: .
CDR3 protein: CASSFQGTNQPQHF

V gene: TRBV15
D gene: .
J gene: TRBJ2-2
clone size: medium-sized
CDR3 protein: CATRGIGTGELFF

V gene: TRBV19
D gene: TRBD1
J gene: TRBJ1-2
clone size: .
CDR3 protein: CASSPDRGRSRGYTF

V gene: TRBV18
D gene: TRBD1
J gene: TRBJ1-3
clone size: .
CDR3 protein: CASSPAGTGTGNTIYF

V gene: TRBV7-6
D gene: .
J gene: TRBJ2-5
clone size: .
CDR3 protein: CASSLSRGETQYF

V gene: TRBV7-9
D gene: .
J gene: TRBJ1-1
clone size: .
CDR3 protein: CASSLGGRAFF

V gene: TRBV7-2
D gene: TRBD1
J gene: TRBJ1-5
clone size: once
CDR3 protein: CASSSGGGNQPQHF